The TCR beta chain described here comes from a study of cytomegalovirus exposure and HLA in healthy donors. Study outcomes and limitations: Per a later analysis, 18,000 or so TCR beta sequences showed association with HLA alleles at 0.05 false discovery rate. In an earlier analysis, in about 530 donors, most V segments appeared productive either ~90% or ~30% of the time. Later analysis demonstrated an association between a missense DCLRE1C variant and TCR beta V- and J-gene trimming.

PCR amplification relied on 60 Vbeta primers (plus 13 Jbeta primers). Sequenced by immunoSEQ multiplex PCR; TCRdb stores in-frame clones only, minus some. The sample holds approximately 100,000 clones, 75% to 80% seen once. Only a few counts were recorded for this clone. Its antigen remains unidentified. The V gene's germline CDR1 is SGHRS and CDR2 YFSETQ. The CDR3 runs 16 residues. V usage is TRBV5-1 and J usage is TRBJ2-7; D is uncertain. The J call may be incorrect, as the DNA end agrees better with TRBJ2-5. The source material was PBMCs. The TCR comes from a man in his 60s in good health and CMV-seropositive. This CDR3 reads CASSPNLRDDGETQYF. As DNA, the CDR3 is TGCGCCAGCAGCCCGAACCTTAGGGATGATGGGGAGACCCAGTACTTC.